These 18 T cell receptor beta chains originate from one sample sequenced in a study of blood T cells in healthy people across ages. Primers used in a second PCR of about 6 to 11 cycles were a sample-barcoded 5' primer and a J-beta primer mix. TCRdb reanalysed the 5' RACE reads using MiXCR and keeps one entry per CDR3 protein. The sample carries some 1.4 million distinct CDR3 sequences, about 43% recorded once. The source material was blood. These receptors originate from a woman aged 18-29 years in good health.

The sample holds a few counts of this clonotype. V and J are TRBV3-1 and TRBJ1-2; D is possibly TRBD1 (5 bases). Germline V gives CDR1 LGHDT, CDR2 YNNKEL (reference sequence). V lost 0 bases, J lost 4 bases, and 15 bases lay in between. This CDR3 spans 16 amino acids. The CDR3 region has the DNA TGTGCCAGCAGCCAAGATTGGTCAGGGAACTCCTATGGCTACACCTTC. It translates to CASSQDWSGNSYGYTF.

This clonotype occurred once. The chain links TRBV6-1 to TRBJ2-3; TRBD2 might be the D (5 bases). Germline V gene data show CDR1 as MNHNS and CDR2 as SASEGT. The CDR3 loop spans 14 amino acids. V was cut by 6 bases and J by 1 base, with 11 bases left in between. The CDR3 sequence: CASSGKSRTDTQYF. The CDR3 DNA sequence: TGTGCCAGCAGCGGGAAATCCCGCACAGATACGCAGTATTTT.

This clonotype has more than one count but fewer than ten. The genes are TRBV7-2 and TRBJ2-2; weak D call: TRBD2 (5 bases). The V gene's germline CDR1 is SGHTA and CDR2 FQGNSA. V lost 4 bases and J 3 bases, leaving 12 bases between the germline ends. The CDR3 is 15 amino acids. The CDR3 here is CASSSPDSYTGELFF. The CDR3, as DNA: TGTGCCAGCAGCTCGCCGGACTCTTACACCGGGGAGCTGTTTTTT.

This chain uses TRBV2 with TRBJ2-4; TRBD1 matches 9 bases. The J call may be in error: the DNA end matches TRBJ2-7 better. CDR1 is SNHLY, CDR2 FYNNEI, per germline. The CDR3 has 15 amino acids. CDR3 sequence: CASRALDRGAYEQYF. CDR3 coding DNA: TGTGCCAGCAGGGCCTTGGACAGGGGAGCCTACGAGCAGTACTTC.

This clonotype showed up many times. This chain uses TRBV29-1 with TRBJ1-2, with D possibly being TRBD1 (5 bases). The CDR3 contains 11 residues. Trimming pared 6 bases from V and 6 bases from J, leaving 11 bases between. Germline assignment: CDR1 SQVTM and CDR2 ANQGSEA. The CDR3 region is CSVGLSDGYTF. The CDR3 DNA follows: TGCAGCGTGGGACTCAGTGATGGCTACACCTTC.

The chain employs TRBV9 and TRBJ2-5; TRBD2 might be the D (5 bases). Germline V gene sequence: CDR1 SGDLS, CDR2 YYNGEE. CDR3 length: 16 amino acids. V was cut by 0 bases and J by 4 bases, with 16 bases left in between. CDR3 loop: CASSVGAATKGETQYF. CDR3 nucleotides: TGTGCCAGCAGCGTAGGGGCCGCGACTAAAGGAGAGACCCAGTACTTC. Drawing the rest from reference TRBV9 and TRBJ2-5, the complete variable domain is DSGVTQTPKHLITATGQRVTLRCSPRSGDLSVYWYQQSLDQGLQFLIQYYNGEERAKGNILERFSAQQFPDLHSELNLSSLELGDSALYFCASSVGAATKGETQYFGPGTRLLVL.

In this sample, this clonotype turned up many times. CDR3 nucleotides: TGTGCCATCAGTGAAGGGACCGATCAGCCCCAGCATTTT. Amino acid sequence: CAISEGTDQPQHF. V gene TRBV10-3 combines with J gene TRBJ1-5; maybe TRBD1 (5 bases). Germline V CDR1 and CDR2: ENHRY, SYGVKD. This CDR3 is built from 13 residues. Deletions cut 3 bases from V and 5 bases from J, with 8 bases between.

V gene TRBV27 combines with J gene TRBJ2-1; 7 positions agree with TRBD2. The DNA end favors TRBJ2-7, so the J call may be wrong. CDR3 size: 16 residues. Per germline, CDR1 MNHEY and CDR2 SMNVEV (reference sequence). CDR3: CASSPRGGGGYNEQYF. As DNA, the CDR3 is TGTGCCAGCAGTCCCCGAGGCGGGGGAGGCTACAATGAGCAGTACTTC.

The chain combines TRBV20-1 with TRBJ2-1, with D perhaps TRBD2 (6 bases). Germline V gives CDR1 DFQATT, CDR2 SNEGSKA (reference sequence). V was trimmed by 0 bases and J by 10 bases, leaving 13 bases between them. This CDR3 has 13 residues. CDR3 loop: CSARDREPREQFF. The CDR3 region has the DNA TGCAGTGCTAGAGATCGGGAGCCTCGGGAGCAGTTCTTC.

In its sample, this clonotype was seen a few times. The rearrangement joins TRBV29-1 to TRBJ2-5, with TRBD2 identical over 16 bases. The CDR3 is 15 residues long. Germline V gene sequence: CDR1 SQVTM, CDR2 ANQGSEA. V was pared by 7 bases and J by 6 bases, with 8 bases of the junction left unmatched. DNA of the CDR3: TGCAGCGCTGGGACTAGCGGGAGGGCCGGGAAGACCCAGTACTTC. Its protein product is CSAGTSGRAGKTQYF. The whole variable domain, remainder taken from reference TRBV29-1 and TRBJ2-5, is SAVISQKPSRDICQRGTSLTIQCQVDSQVTMMFWYRQQPGQSLTLIATANQGSEATYESGFVIDKFPISRPNLTFSTLTVSNMSPEDSSIYLCSAGTSGRAGKTQYFGPGTRLLVL.

This clonotype was seen a handful of times. This chain links TRBV28 with TRBJ1-2; the D gene is possibly TRBD1 (5 bases). V dropped 2 bases and J dropped 7 bases, with 14 bases sitting between them. From germline, CDR1 is MDHEN and CDR2 SYDVKM. The CDR3 runs to 14 residues. This CDR3 is CASSLRLQGPGYTF. In nucleotides, the CDR3 is TGTGCCAGCAGTTTACGTTTGCAGGGCCCTGGCTACACCTTC.

This rearrangement joins TRBV7-2 to TRBJ2-7; 9 positions match TRBD2. V shed 1 base, J shed 0 bases, and the junction held 7 bases outside the gene matches. Germline assignment: CDR1 SGHTA and CDR2 FQGNSA. The CDR3 is 17 amino acids. The DNA of the CDR3 is TGTGCCAGCAGCTTAGGGGTAGCGGGGGACCCCTCCTACGAGCAGTACTTC. Translating gives CASSLGVAGDPSYEQYF.

The V gene is TRBV6-5, the J gene TRBJ2-7; D may be TRBD2 (5 bases). Germline V gene lookup returns CDR1 MNHEY and CDR2 SVGAGI. V lost 2 bases and J 6 bases, leaving 11 bases between the germline ends. There are 13 residues in the CDR3. The chain's CDR3 is CASSYGRGAEQYF. For the CDR3, the DNA is TGTGCCAGCAGTTACGGACGGGGAGCCGAGCAGTACTTC.

This clonotype has more than one count but fewer than ten. This sequence joins TRBV3-1 and TRBJ2-1, with D unresolved. The J call may be in error: the DNA end matches TRBJ2-7 better. The CDR3 sequence is 14 residues long. Germline-derived CDR1 and CDR2 are LGHDT and YNNKEL (reference sequence). CDR3 in amino acids: CASSQGYGHNEQYF. The CDR3 DNA reads as TGTGCCAGCAGCCAAGGCTACGGCCACAATGAGCAGTACTTC.

V and J are TRBV28 and TRBJ2-4, with TRBD2 identical over 16 bases. J gave up 0 bases and V 5 bases, and 4 bases lay outside the gene matches. This CDR3 is built from 18 residues. CDR1 is MDHEN and CDR2 is SYDVKM in the germline V gene. The DNA of the CDR3 is TGTGCCAGCAGTCCGGGACTAGCGGGGGGGACAGCCAAAAACATTCAGTACTTC. Translated, it gives CASSPGLAGGTAKNIQYF.

This clonotype has more than one count but fewer than ten. The chain is built from TRBV3-1 and TRBJ2-7; 12 positions agree with TRBD2. This CDR3 is 15 amino acids long. The V gene end was trimmed by 6 bases and the J gene end by 3 bases; junction bases not matched to a gene: 6. Per germline, CDR1 LGHDT and CDR2 YNNKEL (reference sequence). The CDR3 loop is CASSLAGGFGYEQYF. CDR3 sequence (DNA): TGTGCCAGCAGTCTAGCGGGAGGGTTTGGCTACGAGCAGTACTTC.

This clonotype was detected a few times. The J gene is TRBJ2-7, the V gene TRBV6-2 or TRBV6-3; no clear D. Per the germline V gene, CDR1 is MNHEY and CDR2 is SVGEGT. Between the trimmed V and J ends, which lost 2 bases and 5 bases, there was a span of 7 bases. There are 12 residues in the CDR3. CDR3 nucleotide sequence: TGTGCCAGCAGTTACCCCTATCACGAGCAGTACTTC. Its translation is CASSYPYHEQYF.

This chain connects TRBV6-1 to TRBJ2-1, with D perhaps being TRBD1 or TRBD2 (5 bases each). Trimming removed 0 bases from V and 9 bases from J, with 9 bases in between. The CDR3 contains 13 residues. In germline, CDR1 is MNHNS, CDR2 SASEGT. The CDR3 loop is CASSEAGPREQFF. For the CDR3, the DNA is TGTGCCAGCAGTGAAGCGGGACCGCGTGAGCAGTTCTTC.